The 4 T cell receptor beta chains given below trace back to one sample, sequenced in a study of cytomegalovirus exposure and HLA in healthy donors. The PCR ran on 60 Vbeta and 13 Jbeta primers. Sequencing was performed with immunoSEQ multiplex PCR; in TCRdb, only in-frame clones are kept and a portion is missing. In the table there are about 140,000 clones, 75% to 80% of which are singletons. The sequencing input was PBMCs. The receptors were gathered from a young woman in good health and CMV-seropositive.

The V call is TRBV21-1, the J call TRBJ2-5; TRBD1 is taken as the D call from the table, unchecked against the DNA. TRBV21-1 corresponds to a pseudogene. This CDR3 region has 17 residues. The CDR3 nucleotides read TGTGCCAGCAGCATATCGCCGGGACAGTCTAACCAAGAGACCCAGTACTTC. Translation gives CASSISPGQSNQETQYF.

The chain joins TRBV2 to TRBJ1-5, with D possibly TRBD1 on 6 matching bases. The CDR3 length is 13 residues. Germline V gene lookup returns CDR1 SNHLY and CDR2 FYNNEI. V dropped 6 bases and J dropped 6 bases, with 12 bases sitting between them. The CDR3 here is CASSRGGGQPQHF. In DNA form, the CDR3 reads TGTGCCAGCAGCCGGGGGGGCGGTCAGCCCCAGCATTTT.

V gene TRBV6-1 combines with J gene TRBJ1-2, with D unclear. V shed 4 bases and J shed 13 bases, with 13 bases lying between them. The CDR3 length is 11 residues. In germline, CDR1 is MNHNS, CDR2 SASEGT. This CDR3 reads CASSASSVFTF. Here the CDR3 DNA reads TGTGCCAGCAGTGCGTCAAGCGTCTTCACCTTC.

The chain has TRBV10-3 and TRBJ1-1; 7 nucleotides agree with TRBD1. The J segment lost 1 base and the V segment lost 0 bases, leaving 8 bases of the junction unmatched. Germline CDR1 and CDR2: ENHRY and SYGVKD. The CDR3 extends over 17 amino acids. The CDR3: CAISESQGQGENTEAFF. In DNA, the CDR3 is TGTGCCATCAGTGAGTCACAGGGGCAGGGGGAGAACACTGAAGCTTTCTTT.